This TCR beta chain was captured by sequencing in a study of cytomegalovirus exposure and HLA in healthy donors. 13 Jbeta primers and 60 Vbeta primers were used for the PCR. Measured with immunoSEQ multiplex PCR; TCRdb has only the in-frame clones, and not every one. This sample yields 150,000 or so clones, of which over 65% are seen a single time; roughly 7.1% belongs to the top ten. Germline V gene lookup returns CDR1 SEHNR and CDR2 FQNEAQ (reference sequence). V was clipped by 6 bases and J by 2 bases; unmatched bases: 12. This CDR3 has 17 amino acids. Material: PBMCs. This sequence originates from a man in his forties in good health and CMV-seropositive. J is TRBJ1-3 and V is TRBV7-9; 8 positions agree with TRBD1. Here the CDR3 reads CASSSGTGVSPGNTIYF. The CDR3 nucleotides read TGTGCCAGCAGTTCCGGGACAGGCGTAAGTCCTGGAAACACCATATATTTT.